The clone carrying this TCR beta chain was counted between two and nine times. What it recognizes is unknown. Trimming stripped 0 bases from V and 10 bases from J, with 10 bases between. Per the germline V gene, CDR1 is ENHRY and CDR2 is SYGVKD. CDR3 length: 13 residues. This sample is part of a study of early T cells in non-severe SARS-CoV-2 infection. Overall study context: The input, bulk RNA from unsorted whole blood, was sequenced, and chains were unpaired. General study results and limits: Database matching using VDJdb favored anti-spike CD8 responses, with private and CD4 specificities left missing.

Individual cDNA molecules were tagged with unique molecular identifiers. TCRdb re-called the 5' RACE reads with MiXCR, one entry per CDR3 protein. The table has more than 55,000 distinct CDR3 sequences, roughly 4.9% seen once. V usage is TRBV10-3 and J usage is TRBJ2-1; no clear D gene. Material: whole blood, obtained at baseline. This sequence originates from an adult who was a healthcare worker with PCR-confirmed SARS-CoV-2 infection or an uninfected control (not recorded which). The donor label of this sample is uncertain. The CDR3 DNA is TGTGCCATCAGTGAGTCGATCAGGAACGAGCAGTTCTTC. Amino acid sequence: CAISESIRNEQFF.